A single TCR beta chain is shown here with its context. The target antigen is unknown. The data originate from a study of cytomegalovirus exposure and HLA in healthy donors. There are 16 residues in the CDR3. V lost 6 bases, J lost 0 bases, and 3 bases stayed unmatched. Looked up from germline, CDR1 is LNHDA and CDR2 is SQIVND (reference sequence). With 60 Vbeta and 13 Jbeta primers, the PCR was carried out. The protocol was immunoSEQ multiplex PCR, while the TCRdb copy is restricted to in-frame clones and leaves out a portion. The sample carries fewer than 200,000 clones, 65% to 80% recorded once. Overall study findings and caveats: For presence/absence analyses, sequencing depth was assumed to be roughly uniform across donors. What was likely a sequencing artifact was a cluster of highly shared sequence variants. Several V segments, TRBV6-2 and TRBV6-3 among them, could not be told apart and were dropped.

This receptor was taken from a woman aged 40 to 50 in good health and CMV-seronegative. Sequenced: PBMCs. The gene calls are TRBV19 and TRBJ2-2; 11 nucleotides line up with TRBD2. This CDR3 reads CASRQLAGANTGELFF. The CDR3 nucleotides are TGTGCCAGTAGGCAACTAGCGGGGGCGAACACCGGGGAGCTGTTTTTT. Looking up the rest from reference TRBV19 and TRBJ2-2 gives the full variable domain: DGGITQSPKYLFRKEGQNVTLSCEQNLNHDAMYWYRQDPGQGLRLIYYSQIVNDFQKGDIAEGYSVSREKKESFPLTVTSAQKNPTAFYLCASRQLAGANTGELFFGEGSRLTVL.